This TCR beta chain emerged from a study of shared clonotypes between healthy human individuals. About the research overall: Aged between 18 and 49, the donors were a couple of women and three men.

Across several immunoSEQ plates, the genomic DNA of each subset was split evenly. In the study's own analysis: Junction-only sequences without quality scores came from ImmunoSEQ, so filtering differed. Assay used: immunoSEQ multiplex PCR; TCRdb lists only in-frame clones, some missing. V, J and clone size derive from that table, while D and trimming were established from the DNA sequence. The table shows approximately 510,000 clones, with approximately 79% occurring only once. Each donor was a Caucasian adult residing in Nashville, Tennessee. Many counts were recorded for this clone. V shed 0 bases and J 2 bases; nucleotides not matched to a gene: 1. Germline values: CDR1 SGHAT, CDR2 FQDESV (reference sequence). CDR3 length equals 16 residues.

The rearrangement uses TRBV11-1 and TRBJ2-1; 10 nucleotides line up with TRBD2. Specimen: PBMCs. This TCR was recovered from a woman aged 40 to 50 in good health. Some clones in this sample may be carry-over from other donors' samples. CDR3 region: CASSLASGRAYNEQFF. CDR3 sequence (DNA): TGTGCCAGCAGCTTAGCAAGCGGGAGGGCCTACAATGAGCAGTTCTTC.